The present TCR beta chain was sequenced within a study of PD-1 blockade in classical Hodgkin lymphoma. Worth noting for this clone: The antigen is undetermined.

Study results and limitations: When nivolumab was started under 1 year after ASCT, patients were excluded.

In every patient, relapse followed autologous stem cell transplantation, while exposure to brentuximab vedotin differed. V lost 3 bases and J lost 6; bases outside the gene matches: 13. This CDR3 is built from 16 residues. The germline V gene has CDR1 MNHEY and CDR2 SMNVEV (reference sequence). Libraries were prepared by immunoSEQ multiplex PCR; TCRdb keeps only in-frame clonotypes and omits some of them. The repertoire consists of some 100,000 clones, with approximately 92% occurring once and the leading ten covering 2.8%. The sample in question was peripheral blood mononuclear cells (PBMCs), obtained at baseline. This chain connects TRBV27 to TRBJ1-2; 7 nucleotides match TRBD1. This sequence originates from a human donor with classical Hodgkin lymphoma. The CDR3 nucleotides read TGTGCCAGCAGTTTGAGAGCTCAGGGGGATAGGGATGGCTACACCTTC. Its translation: CASSLRAQGDRDGYTF.